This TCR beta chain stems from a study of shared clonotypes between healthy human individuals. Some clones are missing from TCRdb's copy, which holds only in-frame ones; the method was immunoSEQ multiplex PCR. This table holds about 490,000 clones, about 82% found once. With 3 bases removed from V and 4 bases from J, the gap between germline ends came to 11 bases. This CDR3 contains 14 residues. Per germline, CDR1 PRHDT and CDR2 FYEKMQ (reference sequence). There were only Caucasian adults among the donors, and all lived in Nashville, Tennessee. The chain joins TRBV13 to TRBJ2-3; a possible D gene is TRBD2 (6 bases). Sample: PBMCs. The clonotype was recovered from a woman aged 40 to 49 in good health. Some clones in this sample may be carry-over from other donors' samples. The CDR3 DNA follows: TGTGCCAGCAGCTTTTCGTCGGGGGCAGATACGCAGTATTTT. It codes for CASSFSSGADTQYF.